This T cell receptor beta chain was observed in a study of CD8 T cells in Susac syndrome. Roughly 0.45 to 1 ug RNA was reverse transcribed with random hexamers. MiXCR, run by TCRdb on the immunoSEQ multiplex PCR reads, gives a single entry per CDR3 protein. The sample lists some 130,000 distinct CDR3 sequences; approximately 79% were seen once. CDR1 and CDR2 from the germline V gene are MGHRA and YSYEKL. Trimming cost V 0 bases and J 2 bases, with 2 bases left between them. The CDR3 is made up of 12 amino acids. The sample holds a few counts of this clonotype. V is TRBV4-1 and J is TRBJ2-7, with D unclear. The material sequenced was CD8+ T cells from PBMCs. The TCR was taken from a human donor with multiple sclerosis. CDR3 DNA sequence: TGCGCCAGCAGCCAAGACCCCTACGAGCAGTACTTC. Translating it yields CASSQDPYEQYF.